This entry concerns a single TCR beta chain. These data are taken from a study of cytomegalovirus exposure and HLA in healthy donors. A multiplex PCR was run with 60 Vbeta primers and 13 Jbeta primers. Assay: immunoSEQ multiplex PCR; the TCRdb copy retains only in-frame clones and omits some. The sample has tens of thousands of clones, approximately 79% seen once; the top ten hold 12%. Trimming took 4 bases from V and 1 from J, leaving 11 bases between them. CDR1 and CDR2 from the germline V gene are SGHRS and YFSETQ. The CDR3 has 14 residues. The sample consisted of PBMCs. This TCR derives from a woman aged 40 to 50 in good health and CMV-seropositive. The genes are TRBV5-1 and TRBJ2-5, with a weak D call TRBD2 (6 bases). The CDR3 bases are TGCGCCAGCAGCACCGGGGACTTCCAAGAGACCCAGTACTTC. Its translation: CASSTGDFQETQYF.